This T cell receptor (beta chain) derives from a study of blood T cell repertoires in COVID-19. Turning to the study itself: Italy, Spain and the United States were the sources of the convalescent and acute COVID-19 samples. PBMCs, B-cell-depleted T cells, or T cells provided the cDNA or gDNA that made up the material.

Original data processing: The authors estimated nucleated cell counts from reference gene primer amplification. TCRdb's copy holds only in-frame clones and misses some; the assay was immunoSEQ multiplex PCR. The D gene and trimming were derived from the DNA, and the V and J assignments and clone size from that table. The repertoire consists of approximately 90,000 clones, with about 86% occurring once and the leading ten covering less than 9.5%. Germline V CDR1 and CDR2: LNHDA, SQIVND (reference sequence). V gave up 9 bases and J gave up 5 bases; unmatched junction bases: 12. This CDR3 contains 14 residues.

The sample consisted of peripheral blood. This TCR derives from a man aged 55 to 70 with acute or convalescent COVID-19. The V gene is TRBV19, the J gene TRBJ2-7, with TRBD1 matching over 8 bases. The chain's CDR3 is CASNGGQGLNEQYF. CDR3 nucleotides: TGTGCCAGCAATGGAGGACAGGGCCTCAACGAGCAGTACTTC. The complete variable domain, with remaining parts taken from reference TRBV19 and TRBJ2-7, reads DGGITQSPKYLFRKEGQNVTLSCEQNLNHDAMYWYRQDPGQGLRLIYYSQIVNDFQKGDIAEGYSVSREKKESFPLTVTSAQKNPTAFYLCASNGGQGLNEQYFGPGTRLTVT.